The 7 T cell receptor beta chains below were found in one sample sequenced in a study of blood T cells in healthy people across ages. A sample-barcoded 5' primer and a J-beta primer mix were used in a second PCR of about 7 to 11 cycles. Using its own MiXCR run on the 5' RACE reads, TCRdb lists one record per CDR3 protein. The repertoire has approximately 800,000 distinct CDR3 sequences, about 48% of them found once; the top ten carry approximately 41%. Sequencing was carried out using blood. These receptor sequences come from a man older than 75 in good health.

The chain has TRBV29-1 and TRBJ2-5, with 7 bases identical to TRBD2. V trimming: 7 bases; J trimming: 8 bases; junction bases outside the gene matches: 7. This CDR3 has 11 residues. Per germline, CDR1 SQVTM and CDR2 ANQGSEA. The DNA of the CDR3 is TGCAGCGCCGGGGGAGGGCGAACCCAGTACTTC. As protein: CSAGGGRTQYF.

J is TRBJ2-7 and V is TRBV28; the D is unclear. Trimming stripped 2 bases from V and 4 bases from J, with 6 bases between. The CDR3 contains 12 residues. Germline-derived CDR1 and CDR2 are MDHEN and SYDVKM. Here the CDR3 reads CASSLIKYEQYF. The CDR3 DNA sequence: TGTGCCAGCAGTTTAATTAAGTACGAGCAGTACTTC.

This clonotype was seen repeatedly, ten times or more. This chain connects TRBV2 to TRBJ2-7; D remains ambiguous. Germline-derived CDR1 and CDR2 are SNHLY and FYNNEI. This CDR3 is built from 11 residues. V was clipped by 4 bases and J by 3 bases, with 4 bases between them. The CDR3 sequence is CASSAIYEQYF. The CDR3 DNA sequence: TGTGCCAGCAGTGCCATCTACGAGCAGTACTTC.

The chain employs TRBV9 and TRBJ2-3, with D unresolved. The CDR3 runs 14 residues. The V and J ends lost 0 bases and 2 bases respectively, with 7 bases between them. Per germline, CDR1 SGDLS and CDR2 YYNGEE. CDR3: CASSVGQATDTQYF. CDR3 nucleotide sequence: TGTGCCAGCAGCGTAGGGCAGGCCACAGATACGCAGTATTTT.

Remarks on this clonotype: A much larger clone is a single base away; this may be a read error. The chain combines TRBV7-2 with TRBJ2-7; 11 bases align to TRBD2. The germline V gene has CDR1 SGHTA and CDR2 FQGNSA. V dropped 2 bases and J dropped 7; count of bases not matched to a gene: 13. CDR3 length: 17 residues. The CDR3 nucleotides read TGTGCCAGCAGCTTACCTATTTTTAGCGGGAGGGGCAATGAGCAGTACTTC. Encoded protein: CASSLPIFSGRGNEQYF.

CDR3 nucleotides: TGCAGCGTACCCACGACCAGGGATAACTATGGCTACACCTTC. It yields the protein CSVPTTRDNYGYTF. The rearrangement joins TRBV29-1 to TRBJ1-2, with a weak D call TRBD1 (5 bases). The CDR3 is made up of 14 amino acids. The V and J ends lost 6 bases and 1 base respectively, with 15 bases between them. The germline V gene encodes CDR1 SQVTM and CDR2 ANQGSEA.

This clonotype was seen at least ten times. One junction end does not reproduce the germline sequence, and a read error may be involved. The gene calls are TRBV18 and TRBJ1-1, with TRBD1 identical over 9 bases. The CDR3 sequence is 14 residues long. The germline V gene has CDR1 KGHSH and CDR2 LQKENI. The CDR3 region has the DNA TGCGCCAGCAGCCCGACAGGGGGGAACACTGAAGCTTTCTTT. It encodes CASSPTGGNTEAFF.